The clone carrying this TCR beta chain was picked up many times. Its antigen is unidentified. With 10-nucleotide random UMIs included, cDNA was synthesized by 5'RACE. MiXCR, applied by TCRdb to the 5' RACE reads, yields one record per CDR3 protein. The data show about 80,000 distinct CDR3 sequences, about 9.4% seen once. This specimen belongs to a study of neurological immune-mediated disorders. Study results and limitations: TCR-beta repertoires seemed private in all groups, with no expanded CDR3 amino acid sequences shared.

With 6 bases removed from V and 2 bases from J, the gap between germline ends came to 14 bases. The CDR3 is 15 amino acids. Germline assignment: CDR1 MNHNY and CDR2 SVGAGI (reference sequence). The sample was PBMCs. This TCR came from a man aged 45-65 years in good health. The genes are TRBV6-6 and TRBJ2-1; D is perhaps TRBD1 (6 bases). Here the CDR3 DNA reads TGTGCCAGCAGCCCCACAGGGTCCCCCTACAATGAGCAGTTCTTC. Translation gives CASSPTGSPYNEQFF.